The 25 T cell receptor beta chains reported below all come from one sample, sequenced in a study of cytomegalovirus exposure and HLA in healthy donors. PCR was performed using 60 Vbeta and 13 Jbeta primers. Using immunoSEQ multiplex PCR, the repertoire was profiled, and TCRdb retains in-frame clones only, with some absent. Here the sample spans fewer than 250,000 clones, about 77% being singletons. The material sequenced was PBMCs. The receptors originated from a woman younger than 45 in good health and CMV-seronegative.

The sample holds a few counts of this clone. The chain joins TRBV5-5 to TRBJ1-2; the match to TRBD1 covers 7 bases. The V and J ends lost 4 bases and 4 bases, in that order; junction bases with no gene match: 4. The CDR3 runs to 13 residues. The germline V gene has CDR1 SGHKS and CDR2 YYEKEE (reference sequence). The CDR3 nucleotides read TGTGCCAGCAGCGGGGGGACAGCCTATGGCTACACCTTC. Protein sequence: CASSGGTAYGYTF.

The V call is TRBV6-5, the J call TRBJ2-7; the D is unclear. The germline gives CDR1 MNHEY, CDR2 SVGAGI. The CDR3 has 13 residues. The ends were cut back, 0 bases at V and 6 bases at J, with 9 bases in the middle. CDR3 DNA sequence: TGTGCCAGCAGTTACTCCACCGCGTCCGAGCAGTACTTC. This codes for CASSYSTASEQYF.

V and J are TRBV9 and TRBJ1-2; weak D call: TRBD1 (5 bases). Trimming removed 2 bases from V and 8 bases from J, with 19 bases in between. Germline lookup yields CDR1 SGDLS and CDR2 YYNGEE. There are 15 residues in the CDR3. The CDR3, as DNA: TGTGCCAGCAGCGTCAGTCCCGGGACTCCAGAAGGCTACACCTTC. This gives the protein CASSVSPGTPEGYTF.

CDR3 amino acids: CASSVFRGPTEAFF. CDR3 DNA sequence: TGTGCCAGCAGCGTATTCAGGGGGCCTACTGAAGCTTTCTTT. The V and J genes are TRBV6-5 and TRBJ1-1; 8 bases are a match to TRBD1. CDR3 length equals 14 residues. J lost 5 bases, V lost 6 bases, and 8 bases had no gene match. Germline CDR1 is MNHEY and CDR2 is SVGAGI.

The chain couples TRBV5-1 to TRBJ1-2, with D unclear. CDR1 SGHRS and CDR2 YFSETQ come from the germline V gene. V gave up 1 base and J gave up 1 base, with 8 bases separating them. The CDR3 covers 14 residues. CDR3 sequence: CASSLTVNNYGYTF. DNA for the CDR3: TGCGCCAGCAGCTTGACAGTAAATAACTATGGCTACACCTTC.

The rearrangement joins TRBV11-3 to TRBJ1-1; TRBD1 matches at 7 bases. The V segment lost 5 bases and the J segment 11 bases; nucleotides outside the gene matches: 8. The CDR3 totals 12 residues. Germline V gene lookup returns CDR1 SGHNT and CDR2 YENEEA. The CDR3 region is CASSKTGARAFF. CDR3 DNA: TGTGCCAGCAGCAAAACAGGGGCTCGGGCTTTCTTT.

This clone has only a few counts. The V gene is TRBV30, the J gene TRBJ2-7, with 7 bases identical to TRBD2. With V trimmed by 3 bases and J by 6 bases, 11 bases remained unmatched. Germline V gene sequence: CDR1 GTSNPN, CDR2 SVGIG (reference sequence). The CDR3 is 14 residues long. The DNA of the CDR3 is TGTGCCTGGAGCTCAAGCGGGGAAGGTGGCGAGCAGTACTTC. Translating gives CAWSSSGEGGEQYF.

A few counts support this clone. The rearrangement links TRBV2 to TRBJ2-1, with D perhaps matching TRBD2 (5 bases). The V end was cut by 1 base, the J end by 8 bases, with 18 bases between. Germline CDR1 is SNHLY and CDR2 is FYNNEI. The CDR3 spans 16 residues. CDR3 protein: CASSEGSSGSGYEQFF. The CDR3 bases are TGTGCCAGCAGTGAAGGATCAAGCGGATCGGGGTATGAGCAGTTCTTC.

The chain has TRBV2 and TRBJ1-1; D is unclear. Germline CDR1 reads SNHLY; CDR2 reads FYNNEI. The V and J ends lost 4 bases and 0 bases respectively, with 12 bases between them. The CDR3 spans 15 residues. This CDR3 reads CASSARLLLNTEAFF. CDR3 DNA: TGTGCCAGCAGTGCGAGGTTGCTATTGAACACTGAAGCTTTCTTT.

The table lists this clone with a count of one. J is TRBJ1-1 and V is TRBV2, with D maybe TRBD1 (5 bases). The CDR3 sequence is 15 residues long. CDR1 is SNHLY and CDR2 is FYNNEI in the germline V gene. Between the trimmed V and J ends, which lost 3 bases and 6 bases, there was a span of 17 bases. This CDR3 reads CASSEGGTDWAEAFF. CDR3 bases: TGTGCCAGCAGTGAGGGGGGAACAGACTGGGCTGAAGCTTTCTTT.

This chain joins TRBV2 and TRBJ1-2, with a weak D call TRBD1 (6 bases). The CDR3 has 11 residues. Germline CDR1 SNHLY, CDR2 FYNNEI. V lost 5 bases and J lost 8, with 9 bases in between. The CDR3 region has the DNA TGTGCCAGCAGTTCAGGGGTCGGCTACACCTTC. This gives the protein CASSSGVGYTF.

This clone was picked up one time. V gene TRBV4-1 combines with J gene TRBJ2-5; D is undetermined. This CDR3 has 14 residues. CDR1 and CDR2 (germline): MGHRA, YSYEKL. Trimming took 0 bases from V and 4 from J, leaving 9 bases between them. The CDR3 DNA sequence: TGCGCCAGCAGCCAAGAGTGGCCCCGAGAGACCCAGTACTTC. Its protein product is CASSQEWPRETQYF.

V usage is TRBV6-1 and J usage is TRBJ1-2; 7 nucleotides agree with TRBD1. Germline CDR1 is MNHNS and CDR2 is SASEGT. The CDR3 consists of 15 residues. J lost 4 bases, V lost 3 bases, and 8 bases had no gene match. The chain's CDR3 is CASSEGDSRFYGYTF. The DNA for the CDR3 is TGTGCCAGCAGTGAGGGGGACAGTCGTTTCTATGGCTACACCTTC.

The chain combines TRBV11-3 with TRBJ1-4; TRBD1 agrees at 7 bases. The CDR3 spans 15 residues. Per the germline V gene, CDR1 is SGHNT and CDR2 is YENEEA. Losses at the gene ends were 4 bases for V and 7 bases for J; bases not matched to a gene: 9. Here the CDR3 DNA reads TGTGCCAGCAGCTGGGCGGCAGGGGGTAGTGAAAAACTGTTTTTT. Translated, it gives CASSWAAGGSEKLFF.

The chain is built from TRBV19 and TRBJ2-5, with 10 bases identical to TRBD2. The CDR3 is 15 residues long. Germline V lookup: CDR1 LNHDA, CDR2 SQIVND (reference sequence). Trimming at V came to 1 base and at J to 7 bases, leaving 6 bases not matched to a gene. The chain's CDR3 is CASSIATSGDGTQYF. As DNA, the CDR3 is TGTGCCAGTAGTATAGCAACTAGCGGGGATGGGACCCAGTACTTC. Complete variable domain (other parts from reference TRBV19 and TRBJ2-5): DGGITQSPKYLFRKEGQNVTLSCEQNLNHDAMYWYRQDPGQGLRLIYYSQIVNDFQKGDIAEGYSVSREKKESFPLTVTSAQKNPTAFYLCASSIATSGDGTQYFGPGTRLLVL.

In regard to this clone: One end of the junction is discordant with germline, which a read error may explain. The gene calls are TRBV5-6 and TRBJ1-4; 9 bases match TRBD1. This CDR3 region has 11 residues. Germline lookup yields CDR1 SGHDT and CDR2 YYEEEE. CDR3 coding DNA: TGTGCCAGCAGCTCCAATTGGGACAGGGCTTTT. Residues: CASSSNWDRAF. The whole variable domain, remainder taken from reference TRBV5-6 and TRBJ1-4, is DAGVTQSPTHLIKTRGQQVTLRCSPKSGHDTVSWYQQALGQGPQFIFQYYEEEERQRGNFPDRFSGHQFPNYSSELNVNALLLGDSALYLCASSSNWDRAFGSGTQLSVL.

The CDR3 reads CASSVVGGRAYEQFF. CDR3 bases: TGTGCCAGCAGCGTAGTTGGCGGGAGGGCCTATGAGCAGTTCTTC. The chain has TRBV9 and TRBJ2-1, with 9 bases fitting TRBD2. Germline V gives CDR1 SGDLS, CDR2 YYNGEE. The CDR3 sequence is 15 residues long. V lost 0 bases, J lost 8 bases, and 6 bases stayed unmatched.

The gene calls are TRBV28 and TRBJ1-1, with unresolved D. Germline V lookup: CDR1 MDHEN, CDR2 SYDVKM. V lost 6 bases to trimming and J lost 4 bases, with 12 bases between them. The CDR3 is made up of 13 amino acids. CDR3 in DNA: TGTGCCAGCAGATTCCAATTGAGCACTGAAGCTTTCTTT. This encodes CASRFQLSTEAFF.

CDR3 residues: CASSVRTSGTANTGELFF. CDR3 coding DNA: TGTGCCAGCAGCGTAAGGACTAGCGGGACTGCGAACACCGGGGAGCTGTTTTTT. The chain combines TRBV9 with TRBJ2-2; TRBD2 agrees at 12 bases. Germline V gives CDR1 SGDLS, CDR2 YYNGEE. V trimming: 1 base; J trimming: 0 bases; junction bases outside the gene matches: 4. The CDR3 covers 18 residues.

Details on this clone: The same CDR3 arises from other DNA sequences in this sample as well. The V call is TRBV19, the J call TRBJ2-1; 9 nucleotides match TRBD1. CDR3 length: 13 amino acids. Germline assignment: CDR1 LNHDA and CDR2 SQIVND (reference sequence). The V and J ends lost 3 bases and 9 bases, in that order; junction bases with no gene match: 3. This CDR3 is CASSMTGGLEQFF. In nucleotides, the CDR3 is TGTGCCAGTAGTATGACAGGGGGACTTGAGCAGTTCTTC.

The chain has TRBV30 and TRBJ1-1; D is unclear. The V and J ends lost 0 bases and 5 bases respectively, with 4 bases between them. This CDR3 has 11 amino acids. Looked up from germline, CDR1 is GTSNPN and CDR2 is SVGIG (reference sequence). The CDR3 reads CAWSVQTEAFF. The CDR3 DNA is TGTGCCTGGAGTGTACAGACTGAAGCTTTCTTT.

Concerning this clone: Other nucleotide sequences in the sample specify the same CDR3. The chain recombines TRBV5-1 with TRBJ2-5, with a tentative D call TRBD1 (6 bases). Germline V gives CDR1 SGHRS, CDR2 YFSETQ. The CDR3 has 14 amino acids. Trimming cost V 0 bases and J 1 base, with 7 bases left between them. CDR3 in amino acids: CASSLDRAQETQYF. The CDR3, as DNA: TGCGCCAGCAGCTTGGACAGGGCCCAAGAGACCCAGTACTTC. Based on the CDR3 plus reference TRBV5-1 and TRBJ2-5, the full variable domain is KAGVTQTPRYLIKTRGQQVTLSCSPISGHRSVSWYQQTPGQGLQFLFEYFSETQRNKGNFPGRFSGRQFSNSRSEMNVSTLELGDSALYLCASSLDRAQETQYFGPGTRLLVL.

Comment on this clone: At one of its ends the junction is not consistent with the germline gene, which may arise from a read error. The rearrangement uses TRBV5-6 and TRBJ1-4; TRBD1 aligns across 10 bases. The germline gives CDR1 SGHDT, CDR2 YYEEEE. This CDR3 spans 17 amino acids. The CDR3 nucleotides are TGTGTCAGCAGCTACAGACAGGGGGCGCGTACTAATGAAAAACTGTTTTTT. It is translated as CVSSYRQGARTNEKLFF.

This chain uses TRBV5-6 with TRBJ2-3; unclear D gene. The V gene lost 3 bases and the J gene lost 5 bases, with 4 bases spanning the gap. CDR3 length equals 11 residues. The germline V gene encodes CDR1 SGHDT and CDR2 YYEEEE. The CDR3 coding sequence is TGTGCCAGCAGCTCAGGAGATACGCAGTATTTT. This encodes CASSSGDTQYF.

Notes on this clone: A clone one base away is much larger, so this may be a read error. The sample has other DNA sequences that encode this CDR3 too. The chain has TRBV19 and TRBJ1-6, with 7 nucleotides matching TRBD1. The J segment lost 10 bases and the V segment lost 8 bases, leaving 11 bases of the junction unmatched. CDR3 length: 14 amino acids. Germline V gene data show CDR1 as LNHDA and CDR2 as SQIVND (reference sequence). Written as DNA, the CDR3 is TGTGCCAGTTCCTCCCCGACAGGGCGATCACCCCTCCACTTT. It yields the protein CASSSPTGRSPLHF.